This T cell receptor (beta chain) emerged from a study of T cells after yellow fever vaccination. Study results and caveats: The bulk population could contribute abundant contaminating clonotypes to FACS-sorted repertoires.

The CDR3 runs 15 residues. V shed 3 bases and J 0 bases; nucleotides not matched to a gene: 4. In germline, CDR1 is SGHNT, CDR2 YYREEE (reference sequence). This clonotype was seen more than once but under ten times. Its antigen is still unknown. MiXCR, applied by TCRdb to the 5' RACE reads, yields one record per CDR3 protein. The sample has approximately 150,000 distinct CDR3 sequences, about 6% seen once. The clonotype was recovered from a man aged 18 to 29 who received the YFV17D yellow fever vaccine. J is TRBJ1-1 and V is TRBV5-4, with 8 positions matching TRBD1. Sequencing was performed on CD4+ T cells sorted from PBMCs, taken on the day of the first yellow fever vaccination. The CDR3, as DNA: TGTGCCAGCAGCTCGGACAGGGAGTTGAACACTGAAGCTTTCTTT. Its translation is CASSSDRELNTEAFF.